Below are 15 T cell receptor beta chains sequenced from a single sample in a study of T cells in Graves' hyperthyroidism and ophthalmopathy. It was RNA transcripts that yielded the amplified TCR beta CDR3 regions. The study used the HTBI primer set for a first-round RT-PCR of the TCR CDR3. TCRdb processed the multiplex PCR reads anew with MiXCR; each CDR3 protein has one entry. The sample records 450,000 to 600,000 distinct CDR3 sequences, around 15% being singletons. The sequencing input was blood. The receptors originated from a woman between 35 and 50 years old with Graves' hyperthyroidism.

The rearrangement links TRBV6-2 or TRBV6-3 to TRBJ2-7, with 7 bases lining up with TRBD2. Germline V gene data show CDR1 as MNHEY and CDR2 as SVGEGT. The CDR3 is 15 amino acids. The J segment lost 7 bases and the V segment lost 6 bases, leaving 15 bases of the junction unmatched. This CDR3 is CASRQSGNLVWEQYF. The CDR3 DNA follows: TGTGCCAGCAGACAAAGCGGGAATTTGGTGTGGGAGCAGTACTTC.

This clonotype was observed many times. V usage is TRBV11-1 and J usage is TRBJ2-5; 10 bases are shared with TRBD1. Germline V CDR1 and CDR2: SGHAT, FQDESV (reference sequence). Trimming at V came to 0 bases and at J to 2 bases, leaving 15 bases not matched to a gene. This CDR3 comprises 20 residues. CDR3 in amino acids: CASSLARYPGQGFLQETQYF. In nucleotides, the CDR3 is TGTGCCAGCAGCTTAGCGCGTTACCCGGGACAGGGGTTTCTGCAAGAGACCCAGTACTTC.

This clonotype appeared many times. This chain connects TRBV6-1 to TRBJ2-7; maybe TRBD1 (5 bases). Germline V CDR1 and CDR2: MNHNS, SASEGT. V was cut by 5 bases and J by 2 bases, with 22 bases left in between. The CDR3 has 17 amino acids. DNA for the CDR3: TGTGCCAGCAGTTATATTGACTCTTCAGGGTTTACCTACGAGCAGTACTTC. Translation gives CASSYIDSSGFTYEQYF.

This chain links TRBV20-1 with TRBJ1-5, with D hard to call. CDR3 length: 12 residues. Germline V gene lookup returns CDR1 DFQATT and CDR2 SNEGSKA (reference sequence). Trimming removed 2 bases from V and 3 bases from J, with 5 bases in between. CDR3 nucleotide sequence: TGCAGTGCTAGAATTACCAATCAGCCCCAGCATTTT. It is translated as CSARITNQPQHF.

This clonotype has ten or more counts. The rearrangement uses TRBV2 and TRBJ1-1; D possibly corresponds to TRBD1 (6 bases). The V gene lost 1 base and the J gene lost 5 bases, with 8 bases spanning the gap. The CDR3 runs to 13 residues. The germline V gene encodes CDR1 SNHLY and CDR2 FYNNEI. The CDR3 DNA sequence: TGTGCCAGCAGTGAAGGGCAGGGGACTGAAGCTTTCTTT. Amino acid sequence: CASSEGQGTEAFF.

This clonotype was seen repeatedly, ten times or more. This chain links TRBV20-1 with TRBJ2-3, with D maybe TRBD2 (6 bases). CDR1 and CDR2 (germline): DFQATT, SNEGSKA (reference sequence). Trimming stripped 1 base from V and 2 bases from J, with 13 bases between. This CDR3 comprises 15 residues. The CDR3 region has the DNA TGCAGTGCTAGAGTAATAGGCGGGATCACAGATACGCAGTATTTT. Its translation: CSARVIGGITDTQYF.

This clonotype was counted many times. V usage is TRBV11-1 and J usage is TRBJ2-1; 11 bases are shared with TRBD1. The ends lost 5 bases at V and 6 bases at J; junction bases unmatched: 6. Germline V gene lookup returns CDR1 SGHAT and CDR2 FQDESV (reference sequence). The CDR3 runs 15 residues. The CDR3 nucleotides read TGTGCCAGCAGCCGGGACAGGGGGGCGAGCAATGAGCAGTTCTTC. Its protein is CASSRDRGASNEQFF.

This clonotype was seen repeatedly, ten times or more. The chain combines TRBV6-5 with TRBJ1-2; D uncertain. V shed 1 base and J shed 4 bases, with 7 bases lying between them. Germline loops: CDR1 MNHEY, CDR2 SVGAGI. CDR3 length equals 13 residues. Here the CDR3 reads CASSYYGLYGYTF. In DNA, the CDR3 is TGTGCCAGCAGTTACTACGGCCTCTATGGCTACACCTTC.

In its sample, this clonotype was seen a few times. The chain joins TRBV4-1 to TRBJ2-2; 8 positions agree with TRBD1. Germline V lookup: CDR1 MGHRA, CDR2 YSYEKL. Germline trimming cut 3 bases from V and 4 bases from J; bases unmatched to any gene: 4. The CDR3 extends over 15 amino acids. Written as DNA, the CDR3 is TGCGCCAGCAGCCAGCTGGACAGGGCCACCGGGGAGCTGTTTTTT. This translates into CASSQLDRATGELFF.

The chain carries TRBV3-1 and TRBJ2-7, with D possibly TRBD2 on 6 matching bases. This CDR3 has 12 residues. Germline-derived CDR1 and CDR2 are LGHDT and YNNKEL (reference sequence). V was clipped by 0 bases and J by 7 bases, with 7 bases between them. The CDR3 DNA reads as TGTGCCAGCAGCCAAGACGCGGGAGAGCAGTACTTC. Translating gives CASSQDAGEQYF.

There are many counts of this clonotype. The gene calls are TRBV2 and TRBJ2-5; no clear D gene. V was clipped by 6 bases and J by 5 bases, with 10 bases between them. The germline gives CDR1 SNHLY, CDR2 FYNNEI. The CDR3 totals 12 residues. The CDR3 DNA sequence: TGTGCCAGCAGCTGGACCTTTGAGACCCAGTACTTC. The encoded protein is CASSWTFETQYF.

There are many counts of this clonotype. The chain combines TRBV20-1 with TRBJ2-7, with TRBD2 matching 7 bases. CDR1 and CDR2 from the germline V gene are DFQATT and SNEGSKA (reference sequence). Unmatched junction bases numbered 3, after V lost 1 base and J lost 3 bases. This CDR3 comprises 13 residues. This chain's CDR3 is CSARAPGGYEQYF. The DNA for the CDR3 is TGCAGTGCTAGAGCGCCGGGAGGCTACGAGCAGTACTTC.

This clonotype has just a few counts. CDR3 DNA sequence: TGCGCCAGCAGTGACCCCGGGACTAGCGGGATCACCGGGGAGCTGTTTTTT. This encodes CASSDPGTSGITGELFF. This rearrangement joins TRBV10-1 to TRBJ2-2; 13 nucleotides agree with TRBD2. Germline loops: CDR1 WNHNN, CDR2 SYGVQD (reference sequence). V lost 3 bases and J lost 4; bases outside the gene matches: 5. This CDR3 region has 17 residues.

This clonotype showed up many times. V and J are TRBV12-3 or TRBV12-4 and TRBJ1-1, with D unresolved. The V gene lost 4 bases and the J gene lost 4 bases, with 19 bases spanning the gap. The CDR3 runs 16 residues. The CDR3 here is CASSSDTGTEGTEAFF. The CDR3 DNA is TGTGCCAGCAGTTCGGATACTGGAACCGAAGGCACTGAAGCTTTCTTT.

Of note for this clonotype: Since a much larger clone is just one base distant, this may be a read error. The V call is TRBV2, the J call TRBJ2-7, with D uncertain. Per the germline V gene, CDR1 is SNHLY and CDR2 is FYNNEI. The CDR3 has 12 residues. This chain's CDR3 is CASGDSLTEQYF. The CDR3 DNA reads as TGTGCCAGCGGTGACTCCCTCACCGAGCAGTACTTC.